This record concerns one T cell receptor (beta chain) sequence. Measured with immunoSEQ multiplex PCR; TCRdb has only the in-frame clones, and not every one. There are some 51,000 clones in the sample; 90% to 96% occur only once, and approximately 1% lies in the top ten. This entry is derived from a study of control samples from healthy donors and cancer patients. Germline loops: CDR1 SGHTA, CDR2 FQGNSA. The ends were cut back, 1 base at V and 6 bases at J, with 1 base in the middle. This CDR3 contains 11 residues. The J gene is TRBJ1-3, the V gene TRBV7-2; no clear D. The receptor was derived from a woman between 18 and 29 years old in good health. Sequencing was performed on blood. In DNA form, the CDR3 reads TGTGCCAGCAGCTTAGAAAACACCATATATTTT. It translates to CASSLENTIYF.